The present T cell receptor beta chain was sequenced within a study of OX40 agonist ivuxolimab in advanced cancers. Study background: Partial response was recorded in three patients: one hepatocellular carcinoma and two cutaneous melanoma cases.

By sample fraction, this clone is medium-sized. Individuals having autoimmune disease history or systemic immunosuppression were not enrolled. Cycle 7 day 1, cycle 4 day 1, and baseline were the timepoints at which blood was sampled. The V gene lost 2 bases and the J gene lost 6 bases, with 7 bases spanning the gap. The CDR3 is 12 residues long. Germline V gives CDR1 SGHNT, CDR2 YYREEE (reference sequence). Sequencing was performed with immunoSEQ multiplex PCR; in TCRdb, only in-frame clones are kept and a portion is missing. Of fewer than 20,000 clones in the sample, around 67% were seen once. The clonotype was recovered from an adult with an advanced solid tumor such as melanoma, head and neck, liver or kidney cancer. This material consisted of CD4+ or CD8+ T cells sorted from blood, taken in a trial of the OX40 agonist ivuxolimab. V and J are TRBV5-4 and TRBJ2-3; D remains unclear. Written as DNA, the CDR3 is TGTGCCAGCAGCTTAGACATCGATACGCAGTATTTT. It yields the protein CASSLDIDTQYF.